This TCR beta chain was found in a study of blood T cell repertoires in COVID-19. The CDR3 sequence is 15 residues long. The ends lost 6 bases at V and 5 bases at J; junction bases unmatched: 9. Germline V CDR1 and CDR2: LGHDT, YNNKEL (reference sequence). Profiled with immunoSEQ multiplex PCR; TCRdb holds only in-frame clones, not every one. The data contain about 92,000 clones, 75% to 90% of them singletons. This clone was seen a handful of times. Sample: peripheral blood. This clonotype was sampled from a woman at least 80 years old with active or convalescent COVID-19. The genes are TRBV3-1 (or the pseudogene TRBV3-2) and TRBJ2-5; 10 nucleotides agree with TRBD2. In DNA form, the CDR3 reads TGTGCCAGCAGTTTTACTAGCGGGGAGGGGGAGACCCAGTACTTC. Translation gives CASSFTSGEGETQYF.